The 23 T cell receptor beta chains below were found in one sample sequenced in a study of T cell repertoires in cytomegalovirus infection. From the reads, TCRdb called clonotypes with MiXCR, one entry per CDR3 protein. The sample holds hundreds of thousands of distinct CDR3 sequences, around 24% seen once. Sequencing was performed on CD8+ T cells from PBMCs. The receptors originated from a human donor in good health (CMV status not recorded). Some clones in this sample may be carry-over from other donors' samples.

This chain links TRBV4-1 with TRBJ1-1, with 8 positions matching TRBD1. The V segment lost 0 bases and the J segment 12 bases; nucleotides outside the gene matches: 12. The germline CDR1 and CDR2 sequences are MGHRA and YSYEKL. The CDR3 is made up of 15 amino acids. Here the CDR3 DNA reads TGCGCCAGCAGCCAAGAACCCAGGGGGCCCCGGATCTCTTTCTTT. It codes for CASSQEPRGPRISFF.

The chain joins TRBV6-6 to TRBJ1-5; no clear D. The V gene lost 2 bases and the J gene lost 4 bases, with 12 bases spanning the gap. Germline assignment: CDR1 MNHNY and CDR2 SVGAGI (reference sequence). This CDR3 spans 15 amino acids. Here the CDR3 DNA reads TGTGCCAGCAGTTACCAGATCGGACCGAATCAGCCCCAGCATTTT. It is translated as CASSYQIGPNQPQHF.

The chain recombines TRBV18 with TRBJ1-6; 9 nucleotides line up with TRBD1. CDR3 length equals 20 residues. The ends lost 5 bases at V and 0 bases at J; junction bases unmatched: 14. Germline assignment: CDR1 KGHSH and CDR2 LQKENI. CDR3: CASSTRDRALWSSYNSPLHF. CDR3 DNA: TGTGCCAGCTCAACGCGGGACAGGGCCCTTTGGAGCTCCTATAATTCACCCCTCCACTTT.

This clonotype was counted only a few times. V usage is TRBV20-1 and J usage is TRBJ2-1; 8 positions match TRBD2. Germline-derived CDR1 and CDR2 are DFQATT and SNEGSKA (reference sequence). The CDR3 is made up of 14 amino acids. V gave up 0 bases and J gave up 9 bases; unmatched junction bases: 7. The CDR3 DNA follows: TGCAGTGCTAGAGATACTGCCCGGGGGGGTGAGCAGTTCTTC. Translation gives CSARDTARGGEQFF.

This clonotype has a count of ten or more. This sequence joins TRBV6-6 and TRBJ2-3, with D uncertain. Trimming took off 2 bases at V and 5 bases at J, with 8 bases between the two ends. The V gene's germline CDR1 is MNHNY and CDR2 SVGAGI (reference sequence). The CDR3 length is 13 residues. For the CDR3, the DNA is TGTGCCAGCAGTTACCGATTTATAGATACGCAGTATTTT. This gives the protein CASSYRFIDTQYF.

This clonotype was observed many times. The rearrangement links TRBV25-1 to TRBJ2-2; weak D call: TRBD2 (5 bases). This CDR3 comprises 15 residues. Trimming shortened V by 4 bases and J by 4 bases, and 13 bases separated the two germline ends. CDR1 is MGHDK, CDR2 SYGVNS, per germline. CDR3 in amino acids: CASSALHGSTGELFF. CDR3 DNA sequence: TGTGCCAGCAGTGCCCTTCATGGGAGCACCGGGGAGCTGTTTTTT.

This chain joins TRBV20-1 and TRBJ2-7, with 8 bases that match TRBD2. J was trimmed by 2 bases and V by 0 bases; bases with no gene match: 6. Germline V gene lookup returns CDR1 DFQATT and CDR2 SNEGSKA (reference sequence). The CDR3 loop spans 15 amino acids. The CDR3 nucleotides read TGCAGTGCTAGAGATCGGCGGGGGGAGACCTACGAGCAGTACGTC. Translating gives CSARDRRGETYEQYV.

The sample holds many counts of this clonotype. Written as DNA, the CDR3 is TGTGCCAGCAGCTTTACGACCGGACTGCTCACCGGGGAGCTGTTTTTT. Translation: CASSFTTGLLTGELFF. The V gene is TRBV7-6, the J gene TRBJ2-2, with D tentatively TRBD2 (5 bases). The germline gives CDR1 SGHVS, CDR2 FNYEAQ. V lost 3 bases to trimming and J lost 4 bases, with 15 bases between them. The CDR3 sequence is 16 residues long. The full variable domain, its missing parts supplied by reference TRBV7-6 and TRBJ2-2, is GAGVSQSPRYKVTKRGQDVALRCDPISGHVSLYWYRQALGQGPEFLTYFNYEAQQDKSGLPNDRFSAERPEGSISTLTIQRTEQRDSAMYRCASSFTTGLLTGELFFGEGSRLTVL.

Turning to this clonotype: The junction does not match germline at one end; this may be a read error. The V gene is TRBV20-1, the J gene TRBJ2-6; no reliable D call. Germline V lookup: CDR1 DFQATT, CDR2 SNEGSKA (reference sequence). The CDR3 is 17 amino acids. The CDR3: CSAVEWGGLSVANVLTF. The DNA for the CDR3 is TGCAGTGCCGTCGAGTGGGGTGGGCTCTCTGTGGCCAACGTCCTGACTTTC.

This clonotype was observed at least ten times. V is TRBV7-6 and J is TRBJ2-7; perhaps D is TRBD1 or TRBD2 (5 bases each). This CDR3 is built from 15 residues. Trimming took 1 base from V and 2 from J, leaving 12 bases between them. Germline assignment: CDR1 SGHVS and CDR2 FNYEAQ. The CDR3 coding sequence is TGTGCCAGCAGCTTAGTGAAGGGGAGAACCTACGAGCAGTACGTC. Its translation is CASSLVKGRTYEQYV.

This clonotype occurred a few times. The chain employs TRBV12-3 or TRBV12-4 and TRBJ2-2, with unresolved D. There are 13 residues in the CDR3. V shed 2 bases and J shed 5 bases, with 6 bases lying between them. The CDR3 nucleotides are TGTGCCAGCAGTTTAACCCGGACCGGGGAGCTGTTTTTT. Protein product: CASSLTRTGELFF.

The table lists this clonotype with a few counts. This sequence joins TRBV29-1 and TRBJ1-1; D is unresolved. Trimming cost V 6 bases and J 1 base, with 15 bases left between them. CDR3 length equals 14 residues. Germline V gene lookup returns CDR1 SQVTM and CDR2 ANQGSEA. DNA for the CDR3: TGCAGCGTGGCCTGGAGGGATCAGAACACTGAAGCTTTCTTT. It yields the protein CSVAWRDQNTEAFF.

The chain recombines TRBV6-6 with TRBJ2-1, with D unclear. The ends were cut back, 2 bases at V and 5 bases at J, with 7 bases in the middle. Germline CDR1 reads MNHNY; CDR2 reads SVGAGI (reference sequence). The CDR3 spans 13 residues. The CDR3 reads CASSYLDDNEQFF. CDR3 sequence (DNA): TGTGCCAGCAGTTACCTTGACGACAATGAGCAGTTCTTC.

CDR3 bases: TGTGCCAGCAGCCAAGATGTGGCCGGGGAGGACGAGCAGTTCTTC. This sequence encodes CASSQDVAGEDEQFF. The chain recombines TRBV14 with TRBJ2-1, with a possible D match to TRBD2 (6 bases). Trimming stripped 0 bases from V and 10 bases from J, with 16 bases between. The CDR3 covers 15 residues. Germline V gives CDR1 SGHDN, CDR2 FVKESK. The full variable domain, completed using reference TRBV14 and TRBJ2-1, is EAGVTQFPSHSVIEKGQTVTLRCDPISGHDNLYWYRRVMGKEIKFLLHFVKESKQDESGMPNNRFLAERTGGTYSTLKVQPAELEDSGVYFCASSQDVAGEDEQFFGPGTRLTVL.

The chain carries TRBV9 and TRBJ1-6; 8 bases align to TRBD1. Germline lookup yields CDR1 SGDLS and CDR2 YYNGEE. CDR3 length: 15 residues. V gave up 3 bases and J gave up 10 bases; unmatched junction bases: 9. The CDR3 DNA is TGTGCCAGCAGCGCTATCCTGGACAGGGAGTCACCCCTCCACTTT. Translation: CASSAILDRESPLHF.

J is TRBJ1-5 and V is TRBV6-2 or TRBV6-3; unclear D gene. This CDR3 has 16 residues. Per germline, CDR1 MNHEY and CDR2 SVGEGT. V was pared by 4 bases and J by 8 bases, with 21 bases between. DNA of the CDR3: TGTGCCAGCAGTTGGTGGGAGGTCCAAGGAATGGAGCCCCAGCATTTT. This codes for CASSWWEVQGMEPQHF.

The chain couples TRBV29-1 to TRBJ1-2, with TRBD1 matching 8 bases. The germline CDR1 and CDR2 sequences are SQVTM and ANQGSEA. Unmatched junction bases numbered 11, after V lost 6 bases and J lost 2 bases. CDR3 length: 15 residues. This chain's CDR3 is CSVVGRTGTNYGYTF. Written as DNA, the CDR3 is TGCAGCGTCGTGGGGAGGACAGGGACCAACTATGGCTACACCTTC.

This clonotype was found a few times. V is TRBV7-9 and J is TRBJ2-7, with 9 bases fitting TRBD1. This CDR3 spans 14 amino acids. Unmatched junction bases numbered 7, after V lost 5 bases and J lost 5 bases. CDR1 and CDR2 from the germline V gene are SEHNR and FQNEAQ (reference sequence). The CDR3 nucleotides read TGTGCCAGCAGCCCTCCGGGACAGGGAAACGAGCAGTACTTC. It translates to CASSPPGQGNEQYF.

V and J are TRBV29-1 and TRBJ1-2; no clear D gene. Between the trimmed V and J ends, which lost 0 bases and 0 bases, there was a span of 23 bases. This CDR3 has 19 residues. Germline assignment: CDR1 SQVTM and CDR2 ANQGSEA. The CDR3 nucleotides read TGCAGCGTTGAAGATCGAAGGGAGAAGAGGGTTGGAACTAACTATGGCTACACCTTC. This translates into CSVEDRREKRVGTNYGYTF.

This chain joins TRBV7-9 and TRBJ1-1, with TRBD1 matching 7 bases. Germline V lookup: CDR1 SEHNR, CDR2 FQNEAQ (reference sequence). This CDR3 comprises 15 residues. Germline trimming cut 4 bases from V and 1 base from J; bases unmatched to any gene: 6. CDR3 residues: CASSSSGTENTEAFF. CDR3 nucleotide sequence: TGTGCCAGCAGCTCCTCGGGGACAGAGAACACTGAAGCTTTCTTT.

This clonotype has a count of ten or more. V is TRBV12-3 or TRBV12-4 and J is TRBJ2-1; TRBD1 aligns across 10 bases. The V segment lost 7 bases and the J segment 9 bases; nucleotides outside the gene matches: 12. The CDR3 extends over 15 amino acids. This chain's CDR3 is CASTPPGQGFFEQFF. CDR3 sequence (DNA): TGTGCCAGCACCCCGCCGGGACAGGGGTTTTTTGAGCAGTTCTTC.

This clonotype was observed a few times. The rearrangement links TRBV6-5 to TRBJ1-4, with 7 positions matching TRBD1. The CDR3 runs to 16 residues. CDR1 and CDR2 (germline): MNHEY, SVGAGI. The V and J ends lost 3 bases and 6 bases, in that order; junction bases with no gene match: 10. CDR3 sequence (DNA): TGTGCCAGCAGTTATGCTCCCAGCGACAGGGATGAAAAACTGTTTTTT. As protein: CASSYAPSDRDEKLFF.

This chain connects TRBV6-2 or TRBV6-3 to TRBJ2-4; the match to TRBD1 covers 7 bases. The DNA end is a closer match to TRBJ2-5, so the J assignment may be wrong. The CDR3 sequence is 14 residues long. CDR1 and CDR2 (germline): MNHEY, SVGEGT. This CDR3 is CASSWDREVLTQYF. DNA of the CDR3: TGTGCCAGCAGTTGGGACAGAGAAGTTTTGACCCAGTACTTC.